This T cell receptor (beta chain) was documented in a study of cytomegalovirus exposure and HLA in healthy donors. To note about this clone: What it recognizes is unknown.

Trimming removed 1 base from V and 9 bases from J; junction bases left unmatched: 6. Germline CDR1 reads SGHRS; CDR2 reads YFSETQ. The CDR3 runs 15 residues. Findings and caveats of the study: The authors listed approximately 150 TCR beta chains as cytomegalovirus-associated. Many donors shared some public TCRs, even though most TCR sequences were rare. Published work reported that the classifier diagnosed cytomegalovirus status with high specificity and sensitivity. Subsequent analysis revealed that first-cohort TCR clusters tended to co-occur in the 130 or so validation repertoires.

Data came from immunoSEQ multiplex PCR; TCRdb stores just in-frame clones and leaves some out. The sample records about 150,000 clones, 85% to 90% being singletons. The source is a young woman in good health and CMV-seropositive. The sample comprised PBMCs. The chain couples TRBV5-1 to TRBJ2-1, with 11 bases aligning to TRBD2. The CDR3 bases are TGCGCCAGCAGCTTGTCTACTAGCGGGAGATCTGAGCAGTTCTTC. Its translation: CASSLSTSGRSEQFF.